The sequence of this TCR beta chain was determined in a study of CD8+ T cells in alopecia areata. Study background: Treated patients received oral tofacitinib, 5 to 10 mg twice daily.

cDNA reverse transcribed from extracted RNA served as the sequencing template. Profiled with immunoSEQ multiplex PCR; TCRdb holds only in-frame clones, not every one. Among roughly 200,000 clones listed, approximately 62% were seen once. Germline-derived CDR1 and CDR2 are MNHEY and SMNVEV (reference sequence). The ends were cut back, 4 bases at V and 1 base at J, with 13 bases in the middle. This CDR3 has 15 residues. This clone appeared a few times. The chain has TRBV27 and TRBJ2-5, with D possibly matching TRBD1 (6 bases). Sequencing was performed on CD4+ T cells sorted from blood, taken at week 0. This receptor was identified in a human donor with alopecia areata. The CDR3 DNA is TGTGCCAGCAGTTCCAGGGGAGCCCTCCAAGAGACCCAGTACTTC. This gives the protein CASSSRGALQETQYF.